This T cell receptor beta chain was retrieved from a study of T cell changes during pregnancy in multiple sclerosis. Data came from immunoSEQ multiplex PCR; TCRdb stores just in-frame clones and leaves some out. The top ten hold about 1.6% of the sample, which has about 110,000 clones, approximately 90% seen once. CDR3 length equals 15 residues. Germline lookup yields CDR1 MNHNS and CDR2 SASEGT. V dropped 9 bases and J dropped 6 bases, with 21 bases sitting between them. The sample consisted of peripheral blood, taken in the third trimester of pregnancy. The V gene is TRBV6-1, the J gene TRBJ2-1, with D maybe TRBD2 (6 bases). This TCR came from a female donor with multiple sclerosis, enrolled in a pregnancy study. Here the CDR3 reads CASTSGLPPLNEQFF. CDR3 nucleotide sequence: TGTGCCAGTACCTCGGGACTCCCCCCTCTCAATGAGCAGTTCTTC.